This is a list of T cell receptor beta chains from one sample in a study of control samples from healthy donors and cancer patients. Profiling relied on immunoSEQ multiplex PCR, and the TCRdb table lists in-frame clones only, not all of them. The table has 150,000 or so clones, 70% to 90% seen once. Sequenced: blood. Every receptor here comes from a man aged 18 to 30 in good health. CDR3s leave out the opening cysteine and the closing phenylalanine or tryptophan. Clone size, where shown, is once, few, many, or a class for clones that have expanded.

clone size,J gene,V gene,CDR3 protein
-,TRBJ1-1,TRBV19,ASSRLQGAPESEAF
-,TRBJ2-7,TRBV5-1,ASSPGTGVVGSYEQY
-,TRBJ2-1,TRBV5-4,ASSQSYNEQF
-,TRBJ1-3,TRBV5-5,ASSLRPGGHSGNTIY
-,TRBJ1-1,TRBV19,ASSIGQGINTEAF
once,TRBJ1-6,TRBV28,ASNPGGPKNSPLH
-,TRBJ2-5,TRBV9,ASSPNPEGETQY
-,TRBJ1-2,TRBV28,ASSSIYYGYT
-,TRBJ2-1,TRBV19,ASRTANEQF
-,TRBJ2-1,TRBV19,ASSIYQGVHNRVGREQF
-,TRBJ2-3,TRBV7-2,ASSSRAGGAIDTQY
-,TRBJ2-1,TRBV7-2,ASSPRTGGLEQF
-,TRBJ2-6,TRBV7-6,ASSLVGQGTGANVLT
-,TRBJ2-3,TRBV6-2/TRBV6-3,ASSYRRADGYGTDTQY
-,TRBJ1-1,TRBV28,ASSSGWRNTEAF
-,TRBJ2-7,TRBV3-1/TRBV3-2,ASSQPLESASYEQY
-,TRBJ1-1,TRBV6-5,ASTKEGMNTEAF
-,TRBJ2-2,TRBV6-5,ASSYSVGATTGELF
-,TRBJ2-3,TRBV7-8,ASRGEGYSTDTQY
-,TRBJ2-7,TRBV5-1,ASSPQGKNYEQY
-,TRBJ1-1,TRBV4-2,ASSQEGSPRAF
once,TRBJ2-7,TRBV28,ASSPPPGLDEQY
-,TRBJ2-2,TRBV4-2,ASSQASWTANTGELF
-,TRBJ2-3,TRBV11-2,ASSPDGFPTDTQY
-,TRBJ2-7,TRBV19,ASSPLDRGDEQY
-,TRBJ1-5,TRBV11-2,ASSSERNQPQH
-,TRBJ2-7,TRBV5-6,ASSQRLALSYEQY
-,TRBJ2-1,TRBV11-3,ASSLFGTGDNEQF
-,TRBJ2-5,TRBV19,ATLYPGQGKGTQY
-,TRBJ2-5,TRBV19,ASSIGLRGTQY
-,TRBJ1-1,TRBV7-2,ASSLVGAVDTEAF
-,TRBJ1-4,TRBV5-3,ARAFSLSGQGDEKLF
-,TRBJ2-3,TRBV13,ASSSPLAGYADTQY
-,TRBJ2-1,TRBV19,ASTTDRVGPQF
-,TRBJ2-1,TRBV4-2,ASSNSGGYNEQF
once,TRBJ1-1,TRBV6-5,ASSRDGAEAF
-,TRBJ2-5,TRBV2,ASSEGRQRGFRETQY
-,TRBJ2-7,TRBV29-1,SVGLQGYSHEQY
-,TRBJ2-6,TRBV5-1,ASSQTGGSGANVLT
-,TRBJ1-2,TRBV19,ASHREGWGDGYT
-,TRBJ1-2,TRBV7-2,ASSHATGSDYGYT
-,TRBJ2-3,TRBV3-1/TRBV3-2,ASSPTGTSTDTQY
-,TRBJ1-5,TRBV6-5,ASSSGQLDQPQH
-,TRBJ2-7,TRBV5-6,ASSLSSLWVSSYEQY
-,TRBJ2-3,TRBV7-8,ASSPAADTQY
few,TRBJ2-7,TRBV4-2,ASSQVLTATSYEQY
-,TRBJ2-1,TRBV7-8,ASSLMGVVDEQF
-,TRBJ1-1,TRBV10-2,ASSEGTGGEAF
-,TRBJ2-2,TRBV9,ASSVQGNTGELF
-,TRBJ1-5,TRBV6-5,ASSSGLSQH
-,TRBJ2-5,TRBV5-4,ASSLDLAGVGETQY